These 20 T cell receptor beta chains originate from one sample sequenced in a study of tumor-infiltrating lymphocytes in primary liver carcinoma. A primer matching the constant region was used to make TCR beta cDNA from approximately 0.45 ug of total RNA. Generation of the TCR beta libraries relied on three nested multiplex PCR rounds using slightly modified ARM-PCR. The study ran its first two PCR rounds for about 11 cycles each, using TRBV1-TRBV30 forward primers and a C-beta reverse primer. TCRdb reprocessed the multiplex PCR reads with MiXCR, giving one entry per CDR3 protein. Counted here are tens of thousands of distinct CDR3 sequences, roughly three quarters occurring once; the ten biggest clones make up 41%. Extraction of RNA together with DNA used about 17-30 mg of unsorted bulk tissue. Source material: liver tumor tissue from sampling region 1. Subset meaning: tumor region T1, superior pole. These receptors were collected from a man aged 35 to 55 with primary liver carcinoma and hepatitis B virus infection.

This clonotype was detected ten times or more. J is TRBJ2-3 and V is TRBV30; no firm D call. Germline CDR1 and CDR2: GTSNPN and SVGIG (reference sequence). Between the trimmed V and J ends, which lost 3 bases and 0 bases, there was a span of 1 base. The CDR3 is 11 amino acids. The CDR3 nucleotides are TGTGCCTGGAGGAGCACAGATACGCAGTATTTT. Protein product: CAWRSTDTQYF.

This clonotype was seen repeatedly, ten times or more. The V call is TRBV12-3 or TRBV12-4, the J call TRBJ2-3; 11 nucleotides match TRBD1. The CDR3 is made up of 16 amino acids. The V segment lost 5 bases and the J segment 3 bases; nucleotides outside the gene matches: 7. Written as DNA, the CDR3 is TGTGCCAGCAGTCCGGGGACAGGGGGTGTAACAGATACGCAGTATTTT. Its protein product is CASSPGTGGVTDTQYF.

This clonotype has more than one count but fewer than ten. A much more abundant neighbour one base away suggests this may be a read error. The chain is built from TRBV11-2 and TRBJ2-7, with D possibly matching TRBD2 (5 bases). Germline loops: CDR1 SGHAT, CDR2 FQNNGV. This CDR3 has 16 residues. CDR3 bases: TGTGCCAGCAGCTTATCGGAGGAACAGATCCCCTACAAGCAGTACTTC. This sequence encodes CASSLSEEQIPYKQYF.

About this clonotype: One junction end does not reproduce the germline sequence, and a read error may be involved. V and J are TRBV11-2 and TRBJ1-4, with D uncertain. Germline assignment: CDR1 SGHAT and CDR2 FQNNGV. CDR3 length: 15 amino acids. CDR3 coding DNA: TGTGCTAGCAGCTTAGGCGGGTTCGCTGATGAAAAACTGTTTTTT. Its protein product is CASSLGGFADEKLFF.

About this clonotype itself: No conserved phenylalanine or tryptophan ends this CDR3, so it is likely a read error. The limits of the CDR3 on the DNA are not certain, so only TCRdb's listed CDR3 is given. This chain's CDR3 is CARSLTPSGEQSC. This chain links TRBV11-3 with TRBJ2-7; the DNA was not used to check the table's D call, TRBD2. Looked up from germline, CDR1 is SGHNT and CDR2 is YENEEA. The CDR3 is 13 amino acids in total, end residues counted.

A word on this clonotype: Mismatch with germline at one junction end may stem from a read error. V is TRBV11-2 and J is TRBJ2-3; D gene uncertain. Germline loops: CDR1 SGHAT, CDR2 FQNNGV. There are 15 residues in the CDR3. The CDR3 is CASSLYVGCPDMQYF. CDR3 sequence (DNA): TGTGCTAGCAGCTTGTACGTTGGGTGTCCAGATATGCAGTATTTT.

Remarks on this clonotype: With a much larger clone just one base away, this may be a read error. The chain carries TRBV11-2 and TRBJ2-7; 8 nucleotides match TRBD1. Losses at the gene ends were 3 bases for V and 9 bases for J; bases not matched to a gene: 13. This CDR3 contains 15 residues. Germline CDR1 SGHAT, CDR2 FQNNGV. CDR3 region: CASSLAPVQGVVQYF. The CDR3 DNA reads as TGTGCCAGCAGCTTGGCTCCGGTACAGGGGGTGGTGCAGTACTTC.

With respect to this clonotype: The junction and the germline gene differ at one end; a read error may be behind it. This CDR3 reads CSVRGPSGWHF. In DNA, the CDR3 is TGCAGTGTTAGAGGGCCATCGGGATGGCACTTC. The gene calls are TRBV20-1 and TRBJ2-7; D possibly corresponds to TRBD2 (5 bases). From germline, CDR1 is DFQATT and CDR2 SNEGSKA (reference sequence). CDR3 size: 11 residues.

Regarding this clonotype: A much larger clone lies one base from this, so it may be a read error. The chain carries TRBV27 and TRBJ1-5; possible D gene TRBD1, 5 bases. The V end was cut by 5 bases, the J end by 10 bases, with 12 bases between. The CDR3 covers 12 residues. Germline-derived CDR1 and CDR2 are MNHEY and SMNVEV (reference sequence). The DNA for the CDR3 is TGTGCCAGCAGTCCATTAGGACATCCCCAGCATTTT. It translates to CASSPLGHPQHF.

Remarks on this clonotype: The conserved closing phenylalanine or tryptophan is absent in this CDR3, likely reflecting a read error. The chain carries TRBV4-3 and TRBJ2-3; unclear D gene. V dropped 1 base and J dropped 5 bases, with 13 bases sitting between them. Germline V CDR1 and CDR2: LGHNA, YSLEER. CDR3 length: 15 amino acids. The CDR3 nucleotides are TGCGCCAGCAGCCAAGGAGTCGACTTAGTAGATACGCAGTATCTT. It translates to CASSQGVDLVDTQYL.

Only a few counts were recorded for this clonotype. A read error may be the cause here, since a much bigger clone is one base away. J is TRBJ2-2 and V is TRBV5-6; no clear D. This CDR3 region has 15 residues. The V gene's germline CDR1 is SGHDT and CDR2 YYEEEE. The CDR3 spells CTSSLAPRVTGELFF. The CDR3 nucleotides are TGTACCAGCAGCTTGGCACCCAGAGTCACCGGGGAGCTGTTTTTT.

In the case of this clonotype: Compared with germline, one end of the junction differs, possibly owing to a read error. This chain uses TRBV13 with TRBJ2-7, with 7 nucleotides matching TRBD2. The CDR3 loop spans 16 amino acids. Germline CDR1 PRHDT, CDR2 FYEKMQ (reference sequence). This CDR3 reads CVSGQRTSQRSYEQYF. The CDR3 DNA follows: TGTGTCAGCGGCCAGCGGACTAGTCAGAGGTCCTACGAGCAGTACTTC.

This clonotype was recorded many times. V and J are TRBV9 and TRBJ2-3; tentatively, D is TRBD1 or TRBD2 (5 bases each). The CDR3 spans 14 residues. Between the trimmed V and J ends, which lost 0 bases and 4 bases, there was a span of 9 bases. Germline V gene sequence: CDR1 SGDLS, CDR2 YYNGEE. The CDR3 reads CASSVALGADTQYF. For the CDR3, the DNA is TGTGCCAGCAGCGTAGCTTTGGGGGCAGATACGCAGTATTTT.

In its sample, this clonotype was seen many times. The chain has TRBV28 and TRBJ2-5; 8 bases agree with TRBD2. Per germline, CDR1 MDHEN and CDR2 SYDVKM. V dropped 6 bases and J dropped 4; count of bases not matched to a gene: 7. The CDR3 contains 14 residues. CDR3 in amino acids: CASSQLSGTETQYF. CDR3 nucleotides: TGTGCCAGCAGCCAGCTTAGCGGGACAGAGACCCAGTACTTC.

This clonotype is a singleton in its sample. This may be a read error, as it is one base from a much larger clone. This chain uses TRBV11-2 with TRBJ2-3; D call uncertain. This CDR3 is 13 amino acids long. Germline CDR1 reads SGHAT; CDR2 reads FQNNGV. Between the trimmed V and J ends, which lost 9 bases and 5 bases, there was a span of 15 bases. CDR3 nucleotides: TGTGCCAGGAGCCGCAACCTAGGAGATACGCAGTATTTT. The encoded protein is CARSRNLGDTQYF.

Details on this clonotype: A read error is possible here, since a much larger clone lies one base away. The CDR3 here is CANSLLVGLAGPANTGGLFF. The CDR3 DNA is TGTGCCAACAGTCTGCTCGTGGGACTAGCGGGGCCAGCGAACACCGGGGGGCTGTTTTTT. This chain links TRBV6-6 with TRBJ2-2; 13 bases map to TRBD2. This CDR3 contains 20 residues. CDR1 MNHNY and CDR2 SVGAGI come from the germline V gene (reference sequence).

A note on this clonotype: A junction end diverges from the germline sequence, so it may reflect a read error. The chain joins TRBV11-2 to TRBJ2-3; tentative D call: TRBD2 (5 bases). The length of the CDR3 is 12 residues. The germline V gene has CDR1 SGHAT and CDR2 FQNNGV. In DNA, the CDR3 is TGTACCAGTAGCGCCATCACAGATACGCAGTATTTT. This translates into CTSSAITDTQYF. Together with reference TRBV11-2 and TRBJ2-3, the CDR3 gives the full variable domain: EAGVAQSPRYKIIEKRQSVAFWCNPISGHATLYWYQQILGQGPKLLIQFQNNGVVDDSQLPKDRFSAERLKGVDSTLKIQPAKLEDSAVYLCTSSAITDTQYFGPGTRLTVL.

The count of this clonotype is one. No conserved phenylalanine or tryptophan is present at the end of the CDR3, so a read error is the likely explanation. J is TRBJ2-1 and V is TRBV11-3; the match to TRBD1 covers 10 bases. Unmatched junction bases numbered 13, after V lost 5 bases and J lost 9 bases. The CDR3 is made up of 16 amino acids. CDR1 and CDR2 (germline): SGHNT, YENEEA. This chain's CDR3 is CASSPAGQGVAGEQFL. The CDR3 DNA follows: TGTGCCAGCAGCCCAGCAGGACAGGGGGTGGCAGGTGAGCAGTTCCTC.

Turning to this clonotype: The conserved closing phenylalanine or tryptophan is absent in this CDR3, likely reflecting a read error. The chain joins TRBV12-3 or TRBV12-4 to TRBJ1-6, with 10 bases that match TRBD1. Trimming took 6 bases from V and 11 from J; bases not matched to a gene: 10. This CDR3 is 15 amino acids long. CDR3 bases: TGTGCCAGCAGCCCGGACAGGGGGTGGAATACACCCCTCCACCTT. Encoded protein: CASSPDRGWNTPLHL.

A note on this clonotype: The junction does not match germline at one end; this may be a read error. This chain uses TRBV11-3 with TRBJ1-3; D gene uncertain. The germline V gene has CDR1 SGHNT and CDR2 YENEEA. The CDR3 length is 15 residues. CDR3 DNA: TGTACCAGTAGCTCAGAGGTCAGAGGCGGAAACTCCATATATTTT. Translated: CTSSSEVRGGNSIYF. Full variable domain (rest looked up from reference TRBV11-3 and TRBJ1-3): EAGVVQSPRYKIIEKKQPVAFWCNPISGHNTLYWYLQNLGQGPELLIRYENEEAVDDSQLPKDRFSAERLKGVDSTLKIQPAELGDSAVYLCTSSSEVRGGNSIYFGEGSWLTVV.